These 26 T cell receptor beta chains share one sample of origin, sequenced in a study of technical replicates of blood from a handful of donors. Only in-frame clones appear in the TCRdb table, and some are missing; sequencing was by immunoSEQ multiplex PCR. The data hold 60,000 to 80,000 clones, with around 86% observed a single time. Sample: PBMCs. These receptors originate from a human donor in good health. Some clones in this sample may be carry-over from other donors' samples.

The chain uses TRBV7-6 and TRBJ1-3; 10 bases line up with TRBD1. From germline, CDR1 is SGHVS and CDR2 FNYEAQ. CDR3 length: 17 residues. V shed 5 bases and J 2 bases; nucleotides not matched to a gene: 9. CDR3 sequence: CASSDRDRGEAGNTIYF. The CDR3 DNA reads TGTGCCAGCAGCGACCGGGACAGGGGAGAGGCTGGAAACACCATATATTTT.

This clone was seen once. The chain couples TRBV29-1 to TRBJ2-3; 7 bases map to TRBD1. J gave up 4 bases and V 5 bases, and 3 bases lay outside the gene matches. Germline loops: CDR1 SQVTM, CDR2 ANQGSEA. This CDR3 is 12 amino acids long. CDR3 sequence reads: CSVPQGADTQYF. The CDR3, as DNA: TGCAGCGTTCCTCAGGGGGCAGATACGCAGTATTTT.

The chain uses TRBV30 and TRBJ2-7; 7 bases agree with TRBD2. The CDR3 totals 14 residues. J was trimmed by 5 bases and V by 5 bases; bases with no gene match: 12. The germline CDR1 and CDR2 sequences are GTSNPN and SVGIG (reference sequence). CDR3 sequence: CAWAPGLLPHEQYF. The CDR3 DNA reads as TGTGCCTGGGCCCCGGGACTACTACCCCACGAGCAGTACTTC.

The chain links TRBV7-9 to TRBJ1-1, with no clear D. Per germline, CDR1 SEHNR and CDR2 FQNEAQ (reference sequence). This CDR3 region has 13 residues. The ends were cut back, 5 bases at V and 7 bases at J, with 14 bases in the middle. The CDR3 nucleotides are TGTGCCAGCAGCCCTCTTAACGGAGATGAAGCTTTCTTT. Translation gives CASSPLNGDEAFF.

The CDR3 DNA is TGTGCCAGCAGCCGCCGTCTAGCGGCCTCCTACAATGAGCAGTTCTTC. Amino acid sequence: CASSRRLAASYNEQFF. The chain carries TRBV7-9 and TRBJ2-1, with TRBD2 matching over 7 bases. The germline V gene has CDR1 SEHNR and CDR2 FQNEAQ (reference sequence). The CDR3 is made up of 16 amino acids. V shed 5 bases, J shed 0 bases, and the junction held 7 bases outside the gene matches.

The V and J genes are TRBV5-6 and TRBJ2-5; D possibly corresponds to TRBD2 (6 bases). V shed 4 bases and J shed 1 base, with 11 bases lying between them. Germline CDR1 SGHDT, CDR2 YYEEEE. The CDR3 is made up of 14 amino acids. CDR3 DNA sequence: TGTGCCAGCAGCAAAAGACTAGTCCAAGAGACCCAGTACTTC. This codes for CASSKRLVQETQYF.

The rearrangement uses TRBV4-3 and TRBJ1-2; D remains unclear. Germline CDR1 LGHNA, CDR2 YSLEER. V was trimmed by 0 bases and J by 7 bases, leaving 12 bases between them. The CDR3 length is 14 residues. CDR3 nucleotide sequence: TGCGCCAGCAGCCAAGATGGTGTGCCGCGTGGCTACACCTTC. This gives the protein CASSQDGVPRGYTF.

The chain carries TRBV7-3 and TRBJ2-4; no definite D call. CDR1 SGHTA and CDR2 FQGTGA come from the germline V gene. V was trimmed by 6 bases and J by 10 bases, leaving 10 bases between them. The CDR3 has 11 residues. The CDR3 nucleotides are TGTGCCAGCAGTCCTCAGGATATTCAGTACTTC. It encodes CASSPQDIQYF.

The V and J genes are TRBV14 and TRBJ2-1; 11 nucleotides agree with TRBD2. The V and J ends lost 0 bases and 12 bases, in that order; junction bases with no gene match: 7. This CDR3 comprises 15 residues. CDR1 and CDR2 (germline): SGHDN, FVKESK. CDR3 nucleotides: TGTGCCAGCAGCCAAGATCTGCTAGCGGGGGGTGTGCAGTTCTTC. It yields the protein CASSQDLLAGGVQFF.

This clone occurred once. This sequence joins TRBV7-9 and TRBJ2-7, with D unclear. Germline V CDR1 and CDR2: SEHNR, FQNEAQ (reference sequence). The CDR3 consists of 11 residues. The germline V and J ends were trimmed by 2 bases and 6 bases, with 5 bases remaining between them. The CDR3 here is CASSLSFEQYF. CDR3 in DNA: TGTGCCAGCAGCTTATCTTTCGAGCAGTACTTC.

This chain connects TRBV19 to TRBJ1-1, with D unresolved. The CDR3 has 15 amino acids. The germline V gene has CDR1 LNHDA and CDR2 SQIVND (reference sequence). V was shortened by 3 bases and J by 1 base, with 12 bases between the two germline ends. For the CDR3, the DNA is TGTGCCAGTAGTATTACACCCCAACGGAACACTGAAGCTTTCTTT. Amino acids: CASSITPQRNTEAFF.

CDR3 coding DNA: TGTGCCAGCAGTTCCCGGGAAGATCTACGAGATACGCAGTATTTT. Encoded protein: CASSSREDLRDTQYF. The chain uses TRBV28 and TRBJ2-3; TRBD2 is a possible D gene (5 bases). From germline, CDR1 is MDHEN and CDR2 SYDVKM. The V end was cut by 4 bases, the J end by 5 bases, with 16 bases between. The CDR3 extends over 15 amino acids.

The chain couples TRBV6-6 to TRBJ2-5; TRBD2 matches at 11 bases. Per germline, CDR1 MNHNY and CDR2 SVGAGI (reference sequence). The J segment lost 3 bases and the V segment lost 7 bases, leaving 10 bases of the junction unmatched. The CDR3 runs 16 residues. The chain's CDR3 is CASTLGPGLAEETQYF. The DNA for the CDR3 is TGTGCCAGCACTTTAGGACCGGGACTAGCGGAAGAGACCCAGTACTTC.

A single count supports this clone. The chain couples TRBV4-3 to TRBJ2-2; 10 nucleotides match TRBD2. CDR1 and CDR2 (germline): LGHNA, YSLEER. This CDR3 is 16 amino acids long. With V trimmed by 4 bases and J by 4 bases, 6 bases remained unmatched. CDR3 region: CASSLGTSVSTGELFF. CDR3 nucleotides: TGCGCCAGCAGCCTAGGGACTAGCGTTAGCACCGGGGAGCTGTTTTTT.

This chain uses TRBV5-1 with TRBJ1-3; perhaps TRBD1 as D (6 bases). Trimming removed 5 bases at V and 4 bases at J, with 10 bases between. Germline V lookup: CDR1 SGHRS, CDR2 YFSETQ. The CDR3 runs 13 residues. Here the CDR3 reads CASSSGAGNTIYF. The CDR3 coding sequence is TGCGCCAGCAGTTCAGGGGCGGGAAACACCATATATTTT.

The V gene is TRBV9, the J gene TRBJ2-1; D is uncertain. V lost 0 bases and J lost 6, with 10 bases in between. The germline V gene has CDR1 SGDLS and CDR2 YYNGEE. This CDR3 spans 14 amino acids. The CDR3 region is CASSVVGDSNEQFF. Here the CDR3 DNA reads TGTGCCAGCAGCGTAGTCGGAGATAGCAATGAGCAGTTCTTC.

The chain uses TRBV10-3 and TRBJ2-5; 15 nucleotides align to TRBD2. There are 17 residues in the CDR3. Germline V gene data show CDR1 as ENHRY and CDR2 as SYGVKD. With V trimmed by 10 bases and J by 3 bases, 12 bases remained unmatched. This CDR3 reads CATTPAGLAGGEETQYF. In DNA form, the CDR3 reads TGTGCCACCACCCCAGCAGGACTAGCGGGGGGGGAAGAGACCCAGTACTTC.

The genes are TRBV5-6 and TRBJ2-7, with TRBD2 as a possible D gene (7 bases). The CDR3 is 11 amino acids. The V gene's germline CDR1 is SGHDT and CDR2 YYEEEE. Trimming removed 8 bases at V and 7 bases at J, with 13 bases between. The CDR3 nucleotides read TGTGCCAGTTCGGAGGGGGGGGAGCAGTACTTC. It is translated as CASSEGGEQYF.

V usage is TRBV5-1 and J usage is TRBJ2-3, with D possibly matching TRBD1 (6 bases). V dropped 3 bases and J dropped 2 bases, with 10 bases sitting between them. Germline CDR1 SGHRS, CDR2 YFSETQ. There are 14 residues in the CDR3. CDR3 nucleotide sequence: TGCGCCAGCAGCTCTGGACAGCACACAGATACGCAGTATTTT. Protein: CASSSGQHTDTQYF.

The table lists this clone with a few counts. The V and J genes are TRBV9 and TRBJ2-7; D is ambiguous. Per germline, CDR1 SGDLS and CDR2 YYNGEE. Trimming left V 0 bases short and J 2 bases short, with 9 bases between. The CDR3 runs 14 residues. CDR3 loop: CASSVGTYPYEQYF. The CDR3 region has the DNA TGTGCCAGCAGCGTAGGCACTTACCCCTACGAGCAGTACTTC.

V is TRBV5-6 and J is TRBJ2-2; D might be TRBD2 (6 bases). Trimming removed 1 base at V and 4 bases at J, with 11 bases between. This CDR3 is 15 amino acids long. Germline V gene sequence: CDR1 SGHDT, CDR2 YYEEEE. The DNA for the CDR3 is TGTGCCAGCAGCTTGCCAGGGAGGAGCACCGGGGAGCTGTTTTTT. As protein: CASSLPGRSTGELFF. The full variable domain, with the rest looked up from reference TRBV5-6 and TRBJ2-2, is DAGVTQSPTHLIKTRGQQVTLRCSPKSGHDTVSWYQQALGQGPQFIFQYYEEEERQRGNFPDRFSGHQFPNYSSELNVNALLLGDSALYLCASSLPGRSTGELFFGEGSRLTVL.

The gene calls are TRBV5-1 and TRBJ2-1; TRBD2 aligns across 15 bases. Germline loops: CDR1 SGHRS, CDR2 YFSETQ. V shed 0 bases and J 10 bases; nucleotides not matched to a gene: 5. CDR3 length: 16 residues. The CDR3 DNA is TGCGCCAGCAGCTTGGCCGGGGGACTAGCGGGAGGCGAGCAGTTCTTC. This translates into CASSLAGGLAGGEQFF.

The V gene is TRBV7-9, the J gene TRBJ2-7, with D unclear. This CDR3 is built from 15 residues. V shed 2 bases and J shed 7 bases, with 18 bases lying between them. Germline-derived CDR1 and CDR2 are SEHNR and FQNEAQ (reference sequence). Here the CDR3 reads CASSLTTAGPWEQYF. The CDR3 DNA sequence: TGTGCCAGCAGCTTAACGACGGCAGGTCCCTGGGAGCAGTACTTC.

The rearrangement joins TRBV18 to TRBJ1-1; D is unclear. The CDR3 has 13 residues. Germline CDR1 KGHSH, CDR2 LQKENI. The V and J ends lost 3 bases and 3 bases respectively, with 8 bases between them. The chain's CDR3 is CASSPTSDTEAFF. The CDR3 DNA reads as TGTGCCAGCTCACCCACCTCGGACACTGAAGCTTTCTTT.

This chain joins TRBV4-3 and TRBJ1-6; 8 nucleotides agree with TRBD1. Germline V gene sequence: CDR1 LGHNA, CDR2 YSLEER. The CDR3 is 16 residues long. The V and J ends lost 1 base and 9 bases, in that order; junction bases with no gene match: 8. The CDR3, as DNA: TGCGCCAGCAGCCAAGCTGCGACAGGGGTGGGTTCACCCCTCCACTTT. This translates into CASSQAATGVGSPLHF.

This clone has just one count. The J gene is TRBJ2-5, the V gene TRBV4-3; 7 positions match TRBD2. The V gene end was trimmed by 1 base and the J gene end by 3 bases; junction bases not matched to a gene: 11. The CDR3 is 17 residues long. Germline V gives CDR1 LGHNA, CDR2 YSLEER. DNA for the CDR3: TGCGCCAGCAGCCAAGTCTGGGGCGGGAGCTTGGAAGAGACCCAGTACTTC. This encodes CASSQVWGGSLEETQYF.